This TCR beta chain was found in a study of cytomegalovirus exposure and HLA in healthy donors. Study-wide results and limits: CMV serostatus was the sole immune exposure data available. V segments that were indistinguishable, TRBV6-2 and TRBV6-3 among them, were omitted from analysis. For most TCR beta V segments, an earlier analysis put the productive rate at about 87% or about 30% of the time. From TCR beta sequences, most subjects' HLA-A and HLA-B alleles were reportedly predicted accurately.

13 Jbeta primers and 60 Vbeta primers were used for the PCR. Sequencing used immunoSEQ multiplex PCR; TCRdb keeps in-frame clones, though not all of them. With about 96,000 clones in the sample, the ten largest clones hold 3.4%. As for this clone: Its antigen is not identified.

Germline loops: CDR1 SGHRS, CDR2 YFSETQ. CDR3 length: 14 amino acids. V lost 5 bases to trimming and J lost 4 bases; unmatched junction nucleotides: 8. This chain uses TRBV5-1 with TRBJ2-5; 7 bases fit TRBD1. The sequencing sample was made of PBMCs. This clonotype originated in a woman in her thirties in good health and CMV-seronegative. This chain's CDR3 is CASRDRTGAETQYF. CDR3 in DNA: TGCGCCAGCAGGGACCGGACAGGAGCAGAGACCCAGTACTTC.